These T cell receptor beta chains were read from a single sample in a study of blood T cell repertoires in COVID-19. Clones were sequenced by immunoSEQ multiplex PCR, and TCRdb holds only the in-frame ones, with some missing. The data hold some 220,000 clones, with around 81% observed a single time. Sequences were obtained from peripheral blood. Every receptor here comes from a human donor in a cohort sampled during active COVID-19. Each CDR3 is given with its conserved first and last residue. The D gene is left open where the match is weak. A row's size may be missing; if present it is once, few, many or a size class.

TRBJ2-5,NA,NA,TRBV29-1,CSVRGAYAGQETQYF,TGCAGCGTACGGGGGGCGTATGCGGGGCAAGAGACCCAGTACTTC
TRBJ2-3,NA,NA,TRBV6-1,CASSELAAGVDTQYF,TGTGCCAGCAGTGAACTAGCGGCAGGGGTCGATACGCAGTATTTT
TRBJ2-7,once,NA,TRBV5-6,CASSLVGFQGGGEQYF,TGTGCCAGCAGCTTGGTAGGGTTTCAGGGAGGGGGCGAGCAGTACTTC
TRBJ2-2,once,NA,TRBV25-1,CASSRYTGELFF,TGTGCCAGCAGCAGATACACCGGGGAGCTGTTTTTT
TRBJ1-2,NA,NA,TRBV5-4,CARRGGGETGDGYTF,TGTGCCCGCAGGGGCGGGGGGGAAACCGGAGATGGCTACACCTTC
TRBJ1-3,NA,NA,TRBV9,CASSVEGDSGNTIYF,TGTGCCAGCAGCGTAGAAGGGGACTCTGGAAACACCATATATTTT
TRBJ2-3,NA,TRBD2,TRBV6-1,CASSEARVLAGVPDTQYF,TGTGCCAGCAGTGAAGCTCGGGTTTTGGCGGGGGTCCCGGATACGCAGTATTTT
TRBJ2-5,NA,NA,TRBV7-2,CASSPVRGQETQYF,TGTGCCAGCAGCCCTGTACGGGGGCAAGAGACCCAGTACTTC
TRBJ2-1,NA,NA,TRBV27,CASKVDRYNEQFF,TGTGCCAGCAAAGTTGACAGGTACAATGAGCAGTTCTTC
TRBJ2-2,NA,NA,TRBV5-1,CASFRTPDFSGELFF,TGCGCCAGCTTTCGGACTCCTGATTTTTCCGGGGAGCTGTTTTTT
TRBJ2-2,many,NA,TRBV6-5,CASSLQGGELFF,TGTGCCAGCAGTTTACAGGGCGGGGAGCTGTTTTTT
TRBJ1-1,NA,NA,TRBV7-9,CASSLGGEGVAFF,TGTGCCAGCAGCTTAGGTGGAGAGGGGGTAGCTTTCTTT
TRBJ1-1,few,TRBD1,TRBV5-1,CASSLGTGMTEAFF,TGCGCCAGCAGCCTTGGGACAGGGATGACTGAAGCTTTCTTT
TRBJ1-4,once,NA,TRBV2,CASSEGGTVPNEKLFF,TGTGCCAGCAGTGAAGGAGGCACTGTCCCTAATGAAAAACTGTTTTTT
TRBJ1-6,few,TRBD1,TRBV28,CASSLESWRDSLNSPLHF,TGTGCCAGCAGTTTAGAAAGTTGGAGGGACAGCTTAAATTCACCCCTCCACTTT
TRBJ2-2,NA,TRBD1,TRBV19,CASSSRDRDTGELFF,TGTGCCAGTAGTTCCCGGGACAGGGACACCGGGGAGCTGTTTTTT
TRBJ1-1,NA,NA,TRBV9,CASSVAGGNTEAFF,TGTGCCAGCAGCGTAGCAGGAGGGAACACTGAAGCTTTCTTT
TRBJ2-7,NA,NA,TRBV7-8,CASARSGISEQYF,TGTGCCAGCGCTAGGTCGGGTATCTCCGAGCAGTACTTC
TRBJ1-4,NA,NA,TRBV21-1,CASSKRCSEIEATNEKLFF,TGTGCCAGCAGCAAAAGGTGTTCGGAGATCGAAGCGACTAATGAAAAACTGTTTTTT
TRBJ1-3,NA,NA,TRBV19,CATFSGPGNTIYF,TGTGCCACCTTCAGCGGTCCTGGAAACACCATATATTTT
TRBJ2-2,NA,TRBD2,TRBV5-6,CASSSTGLPGGNGELFF,TGTGCCAGCAGCTCCACCGGTCTTCCGGGGGGTAACGGGGAGCTGTTTTTT
TRBJ2-5,NA,NA,TRBV5-4,CASSLDTQETQYF,TGTGCCAGCAGCTTGGACACCCAAGAGACCCAGTACTTC
TRBJ2-7,NA,NA,TRBV28,CASRGGASFEQYF,TGTGCCAGCAGAGGGGGGGCTAGCTTCGAGCAGTACTTC
TRBJ1-1,NA,TRBD1,TRBV3-1/TRBV3-2,CASTSTGANTEAFF,TGTGCCAGCACTTCGACAGGGGCCAACACTGAAGCTTTCTTT
TRBJ1-2,NA,NA,TRBV9,CASSKTGTEDYGYTF,TGTGCCAGCAGTAAAACCGGGACTGAGGACTATGGCTACACCTTC
TRBJ2-7,NA,TRBD1,TRBV29-1,CSVARTGGYEQYF,TGCAGCGTTGCCCGGACAGGGGGGTACGAGCAGTACTTC
TRBJ1-4,NA,NA,TRBV4-1,CASSQDSRIGKLFF,TGCGCCAGCAGCCAAGATTCGAGGATTGGAAAACTGTTTTTT
TRBJ1-4,NA,TRBD1,TRBV7-9,CASSRYTGANNEKLFF,TGTGCCAGCAGCCGCTACACAGGGGCGAATAATGAAAAACTGTTTTTT
TRBJ2-6,NA,NA,TRBV9,CASGPGTGANVLTF,TGTGCTAGCGGACCGGGGACTGGGGCCAACGTCCTGACTTTC
TRBJ1-2,NA,TRBD1,TRBV4-3,CASTPNPVSGGSNYGYTF,TGCGCCAGCACTCCAAACCCGGTTTCAGGGGGCTCTAACTATGGCTACACCTTC
TRBJ2-7,NA,NA,TRBV28,CASNFRPLRYEQYF,TGTGCCAGCAATTTTAGACCCTTGCGGTACGAGCAGTACTTC
TRBJ1-6,many,NA,TRBV30,CAWSVYYNSPLHF,TGTGCCTGGAGTGTTTATTATAATTCACCCCTCCACTTT
TRBJ1-1,NA,NA,TRBV6-5,CASSYPQAGKAFF,TGTGCCAGCAGTTACCCGCAGGCGGGAAAGGCTTTCTTT
TRBJ2-4,NA,NA,TRBV13,CASSLGQGRGYF,TGTGCCAGCAGCTTAGGCCAAGGCAGGGGGTACTTC
TRBJ2-1,NA,TRBD2,TRBV5-4,CASQIAGASYNEQFF,TGTGCCAGCCAAATAGCGGGGGCCTCCTACAATGAGCAGTTCTTC
TRBJ1-6,NA,TRBD1,TRBV2,CASSTDRGSDSPLHF,TGTGCCAGCAGTACGGACAGGGGTAGTGATTCACCCCTCCACTTT
TRBJ1-1,NA,TRBD1,TRBV11-2,CASSSPYRGDPEAFF,TGTGCCAGCAGCTCACCCTACAGGGGCGACCCAGAAGCTTTCTTT
TRBJ2-1,NA,NA,TRBV10-3,CAISEENEQFF,TGTGCCATCAGTGAAGAGAATGAGCAGTTCTTC
TRBJ1-4,few,NA,TRBV28,CASSLNLQSGKLFF,TGTGCCAGCAGTTTGAACCTACAGTCAGGAAAACTGTTTTTT
TRBJ2-1,once,TRBD1,TRBV11-2,CASRGWGTGNNEQFF,TGTGCCAGCAGGGGGTGGGGGACAGGGAACAATGAGCAGTTCTTC
TRBJ1-6,few,NA,TRBV5-1,CASSPSPDKRSPLHF,TGCGCCAGCAGCCCTTCTCCAGACAAGCGGTCACCCCTCCACTTT
TRBJ2-4,NA,NA,TRBV4-2,CASSQNPGRLLAKNIQYF,TGTGCCAGCAGCCAGAATCCCGGGAGACTATTAGCCAAAAACATTCAGTACTTC
TRBJ2-5,NA,NA,TRBV12-1,CASSPERDRTLAKWETQYF,TGTGCCAGCAGCCCCGAACGGGACAGGACTCTAGCGAAGTGGGAGACCCAGTACTTC
TRBJ1-1,NA,NA,TRBV4-2,CASSLSRGRTEAFF,TGTGCCAGCAGCCTCTCAAGAGGCCGCACTGAAGCTTTCTTT
TRBJ1-1,NA,TRBD1,TRBV28,CASSTLDRSRRTEAFF,TGTGCCAGCAGCACCCTGGACAGGTCTAGGCGTACTGAAGCTTTCTTT
TRBJ2-7,NA,NA,TRBV4-2,CASSQDRSVGEQYF,TGTGCCAGCAGCCAAGATCGTAGCGTCGGCGAGCAGTACTTC
TRBJ1-2,NA,TRBD1,TRBV6-5,CASIGQGMKNYGYTF,TGTGCCAGCATTGGACAGGGGATGAAAAACTATGGCTACACCTTC
TRBJ2-7,NA,TRBD2,TRBV6-5,CASSYSGTSGYEQYF,TGTGCCAGCAGTTACTCCGGGACTAGCGGCTACGAGCAGTACTTC
TRBJ2-7,NA,TRBD1,TRBV5-4,CASSTGTGMPYEQYF,TGTGCCAGCAGCACCGGGACAGGGATGCCCTACGAGCAGTACTTC
TRBJ2-7,NA,TRBD1,TRBV28,CASSPPGGEFREQYF,TGTGCCAGCAGTCCGCCAGGGGGCGAATTTCGCGAGCAGTACTTC
TRBJ2-3,NA,NA,TRBV4-2,CASSQEGGRSTDTQYF,TGTGCCAGCAGCCAAGAGGGGGGGCGGAGCACAGATACGCAGTATTTT
TRBJ2-2,NA,NA,TRBV14,CASSQDIRGELFF,TGTGCCAGCAGCCAAGATATCCGGGGGGAGCTGTTTTTT
TRBJ2-3,NA,TRBD2,TRBV3-1/TRBV3-2,CASSQYLAGAGTDTQYF,TGTGCCAGCAGCCAATACCTAGCGGGGGCCGGCACAGATACGCAGTATTTT
TRBJ1-3,NA,NA,TRBV7-9,CASSPTPNSGNTIYF,TGTGCCAGCAGCCCGACTCCGAACTCCGGAAACACCATATATTTT